The 25 T cell receptor beta chains below were found in one sample sequenced in a study of T cell responses to AZD1222 COVID-19 vaccine (dated by TCRdb to about 2021). The time point tag for this specimen amounts to: baseline before first vaccination. Receptor amplification or capture employed the immunoSEQ multiplex PCR assay. The table comes from immuneACCESS by way of TCRdb, which keeps in-frame sequences with V and J called. Part of the clones is missing from these tables; in studies checked, under half for an unresolved V gene and the rest for unknown reasons. The sample table holds about 110,000 clones, of which approximately 90% were seen once. The ten largest clones capture around 20% of the sample. The sequenced sample was peripheral blood, obtained on day 0 of AZD1222 vaccination. The receptor set was obtained from an adult in good health.

The chain is built from TRBV30 and TRBJ2-3; 10 nucleotides align to TRBD2. Trimming cost V 0 bases and J 4 bases; bases outside gene matches: 1. CDR1 GTSNPN and CDR2 SVGIG come from the germline V gene (reference sequence). The CDR3 loop spans 14 amino acids. The CDR3 bases are TGTGCCTGGAGTGTAACTAGCGGGGCAGATACGCAGTATTTT. Translating gives CAWSVTSGADTQYF.

The rearrangement uses TRBV5-1 and TRBJ1-2; D ambiguous. V lost 4 bases, J lost 0 bases, and 13 bases lay in between. The germline gives CDR1 SGHRS, CDR2 YFSETQ. The length of the CDR3 is 15 residues. Here the CDR3 DNA reads TGCGCCAGCAGCGCCGATGCTGGTTCTAACTATGGCTACACCTTC. Its translation is CASSADAGSNYGYTF.

DNA of the CDR3: TGTGCCAGCAGCTTGGCAGGGATCGGGGGAGAGACCCAGTACTTC. Translation gives CASSLAGIGGETQYF. V is TRBV5-4 and J is TRBJ2-5, with D perhaps matching TRBD2 (6 bases). The V end was cut by 0 bases, the J end by 4 bases, with 13 bases between. The germline V gene encodes CDR1 SGHNT and CDR2 YYREEE (reference sequence). CDR3 length equals 15 residues.

This clone has only one observation. This chain joins TRBV5-5 and TRBJ1-3; no firm D call. V was shortened by 1 base and J by 0 bases, with 8 bases between the two germline ends. Germline CDR1 and CDR2: SGHKS and YYEKEE (reference sequence). The CDR3 runs to 15 residues. The CDR3 DNA sequence: TGTGCCAGCAGCTTGCTCGGAGACTCTGGAAACACCATATATTTT. The encoded protein is CASSLLGDSGNTIYF.

V usage is TRBV29-1 and J usage is TRBJ1-2; TRBD1 might be the D (5 bases). Between the trimmed V and J ends, which lost 7 bases and 8 bases, there was a span of 23 bases. This CDR3 contains 14 residues. Germline V CDR1 and CDR2: SQVTM, ANQGSEA. The CDR3 DNA reads as TGCAGCGCTCTGGGACCTGCCTTGACTGGGGGCTACACCTTC. Amino acid sequence: CSALGPALTGGYTF.

The chain uses TRBV6-1 and TRBJ1-2; TRBD1 might be the D (5 bases). The CDR3 length is 17 residues. Germline V lookup: CDR1 MNHNS, CDR2 SASEGT. With 2 bases removed from V and 4 bases from J, the gap between germline ends came to 20 bases. The CDR3: CASSETWGHLSFYGYTF. In nucleotides, the CDR3 is TGTGCCAGCAGTGAAACTTGGGGCCACCTTTCTTTCTATGGCTACACCTTC.

This clone was counted only a few times. V and J are TRBV4-2 and TRBJ2-3; 9 nucleotides align to TRBD2. With 1 base clipped from V and 6 bases from J, the junction kept 8 bases outside the gene matches. The CDR3 covers 16 residues. Per germline, CDR1 LGHNA and CDR2 YNFKEQ. The CDR3 spells CASSQADGGGADTQYF. CDR3 nucleotides: TGTGCCAGCAGCCAAGCGGATGGCGGGGGGGCCGATACGCAGTATTTT.

The V call is TRBV7-9, the J call TRBJ1-1, with unresolved D. The CDR3 length is 14 residues. In germline, CDR1 is SEHNR, CDR2 FQNEAQ (reference sequence). V was pared by 2 bases and J by 1 base, with 8 bases between. This chain's CDR3 is CASSLFLQNTEAFF. Here the CDR3 DNA reads TGTGCCAGCAGCTTATTTTTGCAGAACACTGAAGCTTTCTTT. The full variable domain, in which reference TRBV7-9 and TRBJ1-1 provide the parts outside the CDR3, is DTGVSQNPRHKITKRGQNVTFRCDPISEHNRLYWYRQTLGQGPEFLTYFQNEAQLEKSRLLSDRFSAERPKGSFSTLEIQRTEQGDSAMYLCASSLFLQNTEAFFGQGTRLTVV.

This chain links TRBV7-2 with TRBJ1-5; perhaps TRBD1 as D (5 bases). Germline values: CDR1 SGHTA, CDR2 FQGNSA. This CDR3 has 14 amino acids. V was cut by 6 bases and J by 2 bases, with 11 bases left in between. The CDR3 region has the DNA TGTGCCAGCAGTTCAGGGATTGGCAATCAGCCCCAGCATTTT. Translation: CASSSGIGNQPQHF. The full variable domain, its missing parts supplied by reference TRBV7-2 and TRBJ1-5, is GAGVSQSPSNKVTEKGKDVELRCDPISGHTALYWYRQSLGQGLEFLIYFQGNSAPDKSGLPSDRFSAERTGGSVSTLTIQRTQQEDSAVYLCASSSGIGNQPQHFGDGTRLSIL.

This sequence joins TRBV3-1 (or the pseudogene TRBV3-2) and TRBJ1-1; D is ambiguous. Trimming took off 4 bases at V and 5 bases at J, with 14 bases between the two ends. This CDR3 has 14 residues. CDR1 LGHDT and CDR2 YNNKEL come from the germline V gene (reference sequence). The CDR3 loop is CASSRNNVGTEAFF. The CDR3 coding sequence is TGTGCCAGCAGCCGCAATAACGTAGGGACTGAAGCTTTCTTT.

This clone was observed a single time. The V and J genes are TRBV7-9 and TRBJ1-6; D possibly corresponds to TRBD1 (6 bases). Trimming shortened V by 5 bases and J by 7 bases, and 15 bases separated the two germline ends. CDR1 and CDR2 (germline): SEHNR, FQNEAQ (reference sequence). This CDR3 has 15 residues. For the CDR3, the DNA is TGTGCCAGCAGCGATTACAGGGCCATGAATTCACCCCTCCACTTT. Translating it yields CASSDYRAMNSPLHF.

The V call is TRBV7-8, the J call TRBJ2-3; possible D gene TRBD2, 5 bases. The CDR3 length is 15 residues. The V gene lost 0 bases and the J gene lost 6 bases, with 13 bases spanning the gap. Germline loops: CDR1 SGHVS, CDR2 FQNEAQ. CDR3 in amino acids: CASSLAIPGMDTQYF. The CDR3, as DNA: TGTGCCAGCAGCTTAGCGATTCCGGGGATGGATACGCAGTATTTT.

The J gene is TRBJ2-5, the V gene TRBV5-8, with TRBD1 matching 9 bases. In germline, CDR1 is SGHTS, CDR2 YDEGEE. The CDR3 contains 16 residues. V shed 3 bases and J 1 base; nucleotides not matched to a gene: 7. The CDR3 spells CASSYQDRGIQETQYF. In DNA form, the CDR3 reads TGTGCCAGCAGCTACCAAGACAGGGGGATCCAAGAGACCCAGTACTTC.

The chain employs TRBV4-1 and TRBJ1-1, with 10 bases aligning to TRBD1. This CDR3 has 15 residues. After removal of 2 bases from V and 3 bases from J, the junction contained 3 bases not matched to a gene. Germline-derived CDR1 and CDR2 are MGHRA and YSYEKL. Here the CDR3 reads CASSQRQGADTEAFF. In nucleotides, the CDR3 is TGCGCCAGCAGCCAACGACAGGGGGCAGACACTGAAGCTTTCTTT.

V gene TRBV2 combines with J gene TRBJ1-5, with unresolved D. V was shortened by 3 bases and J by 3 bases, with 9 bases between the two germline ends. The CDR3 loop spans 14 amino acids. Germline CDR1 is SNHLY and CDR2 is FYNNEI. This CDR3 reads CASSDRLPNQPQHF. The CDR3 DNA reads TGTGCCAGCAGTGATAGGCTGCCCAATCAGCCCCAGCATTTT. Full variable domain (outside the CDR3, taken from reference TRBV2 and TRBJ1-5): EPEVTQTPSHQVTQMGQEVILRCVPISNHLYFYWYRQILGQKVEFLVSFYNNEISEKSEIFDDQFSVERPDGSNFTLKIRSTKLEDSAMYFCASSDRLPNQPQHFGDGTRLSIL.

This clone was seen only a few times. V is TRBV30 and J is TRBJ1-5; 7 bases map to TRBD1. The V segment lost 3 bases and the J segment 3 bases; nucleotides outside the gene matches: 5. CDR1 and CDR2 (germline): GTSNPN, SVGIG (reference sequence). The CDR3 loop spans 14 amino acids. The CDR3: CAWRRQGFNQPQHF. In DNA form, the CDR3 reads TGTGCCTGGAGGAGACAGGGTTTCAATCAGCCCCAGCATTTT.

The chain couples TRBV7-9 to TRBJ2-2; TRBD1 matches at 7 bases. CDR3 length equals 16 residues. Germline CDR1 and CDR2: SEHNR and FQNEAQ (reference sequence). Losses at the gene ends were 4 bases for V and 1 base for J; bases not matched to a gene: 6. The CDR3, as DNA: TGTGCCAGCAGCTGGCCGGGACAGATGAACACCGGGGAGCTGTTTTTT. It encodes CASSWPGQMNTGELFF. Together with reference TRBV7-9 and TRBJ2-2, the CDR3 gives the full variable domain: DTGVSQNPRHKITKRGQNVTFRCDPISEHNRLYWYRQTLGQGPEFLTYFQNEAQLEKSRLLSDRFSAERPKGSFSTLEIQRTEQGDSAMYLCASSWPGQMNTGELFFGEGSRLTVL.

This chain connects TRBV24-1 to TRBJ1-2; D is uncertain. The germline V gene encodes CDR1 KGHDR and CDR2 SFDVKD. Between the trimmed V and J ends, which lost 4 bases and 7 bases, there was a span of 27 bases. The CDR3 has 18 residues. CDR3 sequence: CATSESVLPHHYPFGYTF. In DNA, the CDR3 is TGTGCCACCAGTGAGTCAGTTCTACCTCATCACTACCCCTTTGGCTACACCTTC.

The gene calls are TRBV15 and TRBJ2-2; 9 bases are shared with TRBD2. The J segment lost 3 bases and the V segment lost 0 bases, leaving 8 bases of the junction unmatched. Germline CDR1 LNHNV, CDR2 YYDKDF (reference sequence). This CDR3 comprises 18 residues. As DNA, the CDR3 is TGTGCCACCAGCAGAGAATGGTGGCGGGGGGGCGACACCGGGGAGCTGTTTTTT. The encoded protein is CATSREWWRGGDTGELFF.

The rearrangement links TRBV6-1 to TRBJ2-3, with D possibly being TRBD2 (7 bases). The CDR3 has 17 residues. Trimming removed 2 bases at V and 2 bases at J, with 17 bases between. The germline gives CDR1 MNHNS, CDR2 SASEGT. DNA for the CDR3: TGTGCCAGCAGTGAAAGTTTCGGCGGGGGCTACACAGATACGCAGTATTTT. Translated, it gives CASSESFGGGYTDTQYF.

The rearrangement joins TRBV13 to TRBJ1-2; 8 bases align to TRBD1. The J segment lost 7 bases and the V segment lost 5 bases, leaving 15 bases of the junction unmatched. Looked up from germline, CDR1 is PRHDT and CDR2 is FYEKMQ (reference sequence). CDR3 length equals 16 residues. CDR3 residues: CASSAATGGILGGYTF. CDR3 nucleotide sequence: TGTGCCAGCAGCGCGGCCACAGGGGGAATCTTGGGTGGCTACACCTTC.

This clone occurred once. The rearrangement uses TRBV7-9 and TRBJ1-2, with 10 bases lining up with TRBD1. Losses at the gene ends were 2 bases for V and 8 bases for J; bases not matched to a gene: 11. Germline lookup yields CDR1 SEHNR and CDR2 FQNEAQ (reference sequence). The CDR3 spans 16 residues. DNA of the CDR3: TGTGCCAGCAGCTTAAGGAGACAGGGGGCATCGGGAGGCTACACCTTC. The encoded protein is CASSLRRQGASGGYTF. Variable domain in full (rest from reference TRBV7-9 and TRBJ1-2): DTGVSQNPRHKITKRGQNVTFRCDPISEHNRLYWYRQTLGQGPEFLTYFQNEAQLEKSRLLSDRFSAERPKGSFSTLEIQRTEQGDSAMYLCASSLRRQGASGGYTFGSGTRLTVV.

V usage is TRBV7-2 and J usage is TRBJ2-2; 7 nucleotides match TRBD1. V was pared by 5 bases and J by 7 bases, with 13 bases of the junction left unmatched. The V gene's germline CDR1 is SGHTA and CDR2 FQGNSA. CDR3 length: 16 residues. The CDR3, as DNA: TGTGCCAGCAGCCCCAGACAGGGCCGAATGGTCGGGGAGCTGTTTTTT. This codes for CASSPRQGRMVGELFF.

The rearrangement uses TRBV10-3 and TRBJ2-7, with D possibly TRBD2 on 5 matching bases. Germline CDR1 reads ENHRY; CDR2 reads SYGVKD. Between the trimmed V and J ends, which lost 9 bases and 2 bases, there was a span of 11 bases. This CDR3 is built from 12 residues. CDR3 nucleotide sequence: TGTGCCATACGGACTGTAACCTACGAGCAGTACTTC. This codes for CAIRTVTYEQYF.

The chain uses TRBV7-9 and TRBJ1-1; 7 bases are a match to TRBD1. This CDR3 contains 14 residues. Germline assignment: CDR1 SEHNR and CDR2 FQNEAQ (reference sequence). V shed 5 bases, J shed 0 bases, and the junction held 3 bases outside the gene matches. The CDR3 sequence: CASSSTGVNTEAFF. CDR3 coding DNA: TGTGCCAGCAGCAGTACAGGGGTGAACACTGAAGCTTTCTTT.